This TCR beta chain was retrieved from a study of blood T cell repertoires in COVID-19 (dated by TCRdb to between 2020 and 2021). For the study in its entirety: The collaborator samples originated in the United States, Italy and Spain and spanned the acute and convalescent phases of COVID-19. HLA class I and class II types, where available, came from metadata supplied by the sample provider rather than from assay-based typing. Sample metadata almost always included a de-identified subject ID, COVID-19 status, age in years and sex. The material from the prospective study consisted of cDNA or gDNA derived from T cells, B-cell-depleted T cells, or PBMCs. The dataset comprised deeply sampled blood TCRbeta repertoires from subjects exposed to, actively infected with, or recovered from COVID-19. The repertoires were released in a freely available public database meant as a resource for research on the immune response to SARS-CoV-2. Samples were obtained from the ongoing ImmuneRACE study (first 160 participants) and from 1,000 to 1,500 subjects provided by 6 global collaborators.

The full study reports these points: The amount of clinical and demographic metadata varied by source and participant and was provided uncurated.

The immunoSEQ Assay, a bias-controlled multiplex PCR, was used to amplify TCRbeta CDR3 regions from genomic DNA. Per the authors' processing: Nucleated cell counts per sample were estimated from amplification of reference gene primers within the assay. Sequence reads were collapsed and filtered to measure the absolute abundance of every unique TCRbeta CDR3 rearrangement. Productive Simpson clonality was computed per sample as the square root of Simpson's diversity index over productive rearrangements. The immuneACCESS repertoire file appears here via TCRdb, limited to in-frame rearrangements. These files lack a portion of the clones; in checked studies, under half of the deficit traces to unresolved V genes, and the cause of the others is not known. The D gene and trimming were derived from the DNA, and the V and J assignments and clone size from that table. This sample lists about 50,000 clones; around 86% were detected once. The top ten clones comprise about 3% of the sample.

At one collaborating source in Seattle, patients were enrolled during active infection and were followed longitudinally through the course of disease. Whole blood was collected in K2EDTA tubes by collaborating institutions according to the institutions' own protocols. For TCRbeta analysis, collaborators shipped samples as frozen whole blood, isolated PBMCs, or DNA extracted from either of those sample types. A note on this clone: Its antigen is not yet known. It has no much larger one-base neighbor in the sample; base qualities were not kept.

This TCR was sampled from a woman older than 75 with COVID-19, enrolled during active disease. Specimen: peripheral blood.

The nucleotides read TGTGCCAGCGGAGACTACGAGCAGTACTTC. Its product reads: CASGDYEQYF. This chain is built from TRBV9 and TRBJ2-7; the D gene cannot be resolved reliably. Spanning cysteine to phenylalanine, the CDR3 consists of 10 amino acids. Here the CDR3 DNA is all that survives: 30 bases in frame from base 1. According to the germline V gene, CDR1 reads SGDLS and CDR2 reads YYNGEE. The junction carries 5 bases between V and J, which are trimmed by 7 bases and 3 bases respectively.